The 21 T cell receptor beta chains given below trace back to one sample, sequenced in a study of control samples from healthy donors and cancer patients. Profiled with immunoSEQ multiplex PCR; TCRdb holds only in-frame clones, not every one. Of over 70,000 clones listed, roughly nine tenths are singletons. The sample taken for sequencing was blood. Receptors were obtained from an older woman in good health.

The CDR3 region is CASSFGRGWENQPQHF. The CDR3 nucleotides read TGTGCCAGCAGCTTTGGCAGGGGGTGGGAGAATCAGCCCCAGCATTTT. The rearrangement uses TRBV7-2 and TRBJ1-5; 7 bases map to TRBD1. Unmatched junction bases numbered 9, after V lost 3 bases and J lost 4 bases. The CDR3 is 16 amino acids. The germline gives CDR1 SGHTA, CDR2 FQGNSA.

This chain links TRBV9 with TRBJ2-7, with D perhaps TRBD2 (6 bases). Germline-derived CDR1 and CDR2 are SGDLS and YYNGEE. The CDR3 extends over 15 amino acids. The V and J ends lost 0 bases and 2 bases respectively, with 12 bases between them. The CDR3 here is CASSVGEDSTYEQYF. The CDR3 DNA reads as TGTGCCAGCAGCGTAGGGGAGGACTCCACCTACGAGCAGTACTTC. The variable domain in full, completed from reference TRBV9 and TRBJ2-7, reads DSGVTQTPKHLITATGQRVTLRCSPRSGDLSVYWYQQSLDQGLQFLIQYYNGEERAKGNILERFSAQQFPDLHSELNLSSLELGDSALYFCASSVGEDSTYEQYFGPGTRLTVT.

This chain connects TRBV5-4 to TRBJ1-2, with a tentative D call TRBD1 (6 bases). This CDR3 region has 16 residues. Germline values: CDR1 SGHNT, CDR2 YYREEE (reference sequence). Trimming removed 0 bases from V and 5 bases from J, with 17 bases in between. The CDR3 DNA is TGTGCCAGCAGCTTGGCCATCGGGGGCGGTGGGTATGGCTACACCTTC. This translates into CASSLAIGGGGYGYTF.

This chain uses TRBV7-9 with TRBJ2-3, with 12 bases matching TRBD2. The trim removed 6 bases at V and 0 bases at J, leaving 4 bases unmatched. CDR3 length: 16 amino acids. Germline V gene sequence: CDR1 SEHNR, CDR2 FQNEAQ (reference sequence). The CDR3 loop reads CASRRLAGASTDTQYF. CDR3 in DNA: TGTGCCAGCAGGCGACTAGCGGGGGCTAGCACAGATACGCAGTATTTT.

The chain has TRBV11-2 and TRBJ2-2; the D is unclear. The CDR3 covers 15 residues. Germline CDR1 SGHAT, CDR2 FQNNGV. Trimming took off 5 bases at V and 5 bases at J, with 15 bases between the two ends. As DNA, the CDR3 is TGTGCCAGCAGCCCCCTGACCTTGGGTACCGGGGAGCTGTTTTTT. Protein: CASSPLTLGTGELFF.

V is TRBV5-1 and J is TRBJ2-3; 10 bases align to TRBD1. Per the germline V gene, CDR1 is SGHRS and CDR2 is YFSETQ. V gave up 2 bases and J gave up 5 bases; unmatched junction bases: 2. The CDR3 is 14 amino acids. This CDR3 is CASSFGTGEDTQYF. CDR3 sequence (DNA): TGCGCCAGCAGCTTCGGGACAGGGGAAGATACGCAGTATTTT.

The V gene is TRBV5-1, the J gene TRBJ1-3; D is unclear. V lost 4 bases and J 0 bases, leaving 14 bases between the germline ends. From germline, CDR1 is SGHRS and CDR2 YFSETQ. This CDR3 region has 16 residues. The CDR3 loop is CASSAGRSPSGNTIYF. The CDR3 nucleotides are TGCGCCAGCAGCGCCGGCCGGTCACCCTCTGGAAACACCATATATTTT. Full variable domain (missing parts from reference TRBV5-1 and TRBJ1-3): KAGVTQTPRYLIKTRGQQVTLSCSPISGHRSVSWYQQTPGQGLQFLFEYFSETQRNKGNFPGRFSGRQFSNSRSEMNVSTLELGDSALYLCASSAGRSPSGNTIYFGEGSWLTVV.

This chain uses TRBV6-5 with TRBJ1-2, with 8 bases lining up with TRBD1. Trimming cost V 6 bases and J 4 bases; bases outside gene matches: 7. This CDR3 spans 14 amino acids. The V gene's germline CDR1 is MNHEY and CDR2 SVGAGI. The CDR3 nucleotides read TGTGCCAGCAGGATGACAGGGGTTGGCTATGGCTACACCTTC. Translated, it gives CASRMTGVGYGYTF.

The V and J genes are TRBV9 and TRBJ2-1; 7 nucleotides line up with TRBD2. The V gene end was trimmed by 0 bases and the J gene end by 4 bases; junction bases not matched to a gene: 10. In germline, CDR1 is SGDLS, CDR2 YYNGEE. The CDR3 sequence is 17 residues long. CDR3 loop: CASSVGTSDRLYNEQFF. CDR3 coding DNA: TGTGCCAGCAGCGTAGGTACTAGCGACCGCCTATACAATGAGCAGTTCTTC.

J is TRBJ2-3 and V is TRBV21-1; the D call of TRBD2 is as the table states it, not checked on the DNA. TRBV21-1 is deemed a pseudogene. The CDR3 spans 18 residues. CDR3 protein: CASSKEGGIAGVLDTQYF. CDR3 bases: TGTGCCAGCAGCAAAGAAGGCGGGATAGCGGGGGTTCTAGATACGCAGTATTTT.

The CDR3 loop is CASSVDAGPYEQYF. CDR3 sequence (DNA): TGTGCCAGCAGCGTTGATGCCGGACCCTACGAGCAGTACTTC. This sequence joins TRBV9 and TRBJ2-7, with D hard to call. V lost 2 bases to trimming and J lost 2 bases, with 11 bases between them. The CDR3 is made up of 14 amino acids. CDR1 is SGDLS and CDR2 is YYNGEE in the germline V gene.

This clone was seen a single time. The chain links TRBV7-9 to TRBJ2-1; maybe TRBD2 (5 bases). The CDR3 extends over 15 amino acids. Germline values: CDR1 SEHNR, CDR2 FQNEAQ (reference sequence). V gave up 10 bases and J gave up 10 bases, with 26 bases separating them. The CDR3 region is CATGEGRGYGEEQFF. DNA for the CDR3: TGTGCCACCGGGGAAGGACGGGGTTACGGCGAAGAGCAGTTCTTC.

The chain combines TRBV7-9 with TRBJ1-4; no clear D. CDR3 length: 11 residues. The germline gives CDR1 SEHNR, CDR2 FQNEAQ (reference sequence). Trimming pared 11 bases from V and 7 bases from J, leaving 11 bases between. CDR3 DNA sequence: TGTGCCTCCGAGGGAGGTGAAAAACTGTTTTTT. Its translation is CASEGGEKLFF.

The V and J genes are TRBV2 and TRBJ1-5; D is possibly TRBD1 (6 bases). The CDR3 length is 12 residues. Per germline, CDR1 SNHLY and CDR2 FYNNEI. V dropped 7 bases and J dropped 9 bases, with 13 bases sitting between them. The CDR3, as DNA: TGTGCCAGCACAGGGGCCCGAGGGCCCCAGCATTTT. Protein sequence: CASTGARGPQHF.

Regarding this clone: Additional DNA sequences in this sample encode the identical CDR3. The chain employs TRBV18 and TRBJ1-4; no clear D gene. Trimming took off 2 bases at V and 7 bases at J, with 8 bases between the two ends. Germline CDR1 reads KGHSH; CDR2 reads LQKENI. This CDR3 is 13 amino acids long. Written as DNA, the CDR3 is TGTGCCAGCTCACCAGGGGTCGGTGAAAAACTGTTTTTT. Its translation is CASSPGVGEKLFF.

This rearrangement joins TRBV18 to TRBJ2-7; possibly TRBD1 for D (6 bases). Trimming removed 1 base from V and 5 bases from J, with 12 bases in between. Germline V gene sequence: CDR1 KGHSH, CDR2 LQKENI. This CDR3 spans 14 amino acids. The CDR3 reads CASSPQQGRDEQYF. As DNA, the CDR3 is TGTGCCAGCTCACCACAACAGGGTAGAGACGAGCAGTACTTC. The full variable domain, completed using reference TRBV18 and TRBJ2-7, is NAGVMQNPRHLVRRRGQEARLRCSPMKGHSHVYWYRQLPEEGLKFMVYLQKENIIDESGMPKERFSAEFPKEGPSILRIQQVVRGDSAAYFCASSPQQGRDEQYFGPGTRLTVT.

This chain links TRBV7-2 with TRBJ2-1; the D gene is possibly TRBD2 (6 bases). Trimming pared 2 bases from V and 7 bases from J, leaving 15 bases between. CDR1 and CDR2 from the germline V gene are SGHTA and FQGNSA. The CDR3 has 15 residues. The CDR3 nucleotides are TGTGCCAGCAGCTTATTGGGCAGGGCGGGAAATGAGCAGTTCTTC. This encodes CASSLLGRAGNEQFF. Full variable domain (remainder filled in from reference TRBV7-2 and TRBJ2-1): GAGVSQSPSNKVTEKGKDVELRCDPISGHTALYWYRQSLGQGLEFLIYFQGNSAPDKSGLPSDRFSAERTGGSVSTLTIQRTQQEDSAVYLCASSLLGRAGNEQFFGPGTRLTVL.

This chain joins TRBV12-5 and TRBJ1-4; D gene unclear. Trimming pared 1 base from V and 3 bases from J, leaving 6 bases between. The CDR3 runs to 14 residues. CDR1 is LGHNT, CDR2 FRNRAP, per germline. CDR3 bases: TGTGCTAGTGGTTTGGACAGCCCTAATGAAAAACTGTTTTTT. It specifies CASGLDSPNEKLFF.

This rearrangement joins TRBV30 to TRBJ1-3; no clear D. The CDR3 loop spans 15 amino acids. Per germline, CDR1 GTSNPN and CDR2 SVGIG (reference sequence). V gave up 3 bases and J gave up 0 bases, with 12 bases separating them. The CDR3 is CAWRSSVISGNTIYF. The CDR3 DNA follows: TGTGCCTGGAGATCTAGTGTGATCTCTGGAAACACCATATATTTT.

The chain recombines TRBV18 with TRBJ1-2; D is unclear. CDR3 size: 14 residues. The germline V and J ends were trimmed by 3 bases and 2 bases, with 10 bases remaining between them. CDR1 and CDR2 (germline): KGHSH, LQKENI. CDR3 coding DNA: TGTGCCAGCTCACCCGGGGTGCAAAACTATGGCTACACCTTC. It yields the protein CASSPGVQNYGYTF.

The rearrangement links TRBV7-2 to TRBJ2-7; TRBD1 might be the D (6 bases). The germline V and J ends were trimmed by 4 bases and 7 bases, with 8 bases remaining between them. The V gene's germline CDR1 is SGHTA and CDR2 FQGNSA. The CDR3 length is 11 residues. The CDR3 coding sequence is TGTGCCAGCAGCTGGGGACAAGAGCAGTACTTC. Residues: CASSWGQEQYF. The full variable domain, in which reference TRBV7-2 and TRBJ2-7 provide the parts outside the CDR3, is GAGVSQSPSNKVTEKGKDVELRCDPISGHTALYWYRQSLGQGLEFLIYFQGNSAPDKSGLPSDRFSAERTGGSVSTLTIQRTQQEDSAVYLCASSWGQEQYFGPGTRLTVT.